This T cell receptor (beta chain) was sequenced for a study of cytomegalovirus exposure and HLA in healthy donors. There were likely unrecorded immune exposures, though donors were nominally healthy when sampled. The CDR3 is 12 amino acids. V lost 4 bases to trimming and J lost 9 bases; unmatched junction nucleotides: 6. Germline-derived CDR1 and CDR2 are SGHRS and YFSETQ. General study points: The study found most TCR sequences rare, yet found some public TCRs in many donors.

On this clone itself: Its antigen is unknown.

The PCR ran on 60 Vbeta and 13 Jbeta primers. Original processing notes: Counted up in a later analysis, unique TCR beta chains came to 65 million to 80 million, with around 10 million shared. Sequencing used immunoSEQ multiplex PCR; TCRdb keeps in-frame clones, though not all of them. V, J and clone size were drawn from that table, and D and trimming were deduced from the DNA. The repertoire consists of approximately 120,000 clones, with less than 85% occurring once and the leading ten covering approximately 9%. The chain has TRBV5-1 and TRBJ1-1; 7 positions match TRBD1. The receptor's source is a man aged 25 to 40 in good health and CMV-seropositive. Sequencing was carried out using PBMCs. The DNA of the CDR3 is TGCGCCAGCAGCCCGGTGGGACAGCAAGCTTTCTTT. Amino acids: CASSPVGQQAFF.